This passage covers 25 T cell receptor beta chains from one sample sequenced in a study of blood T cells in healthy people across ages. Sample-barcoded 5' priming and a J-beta primer mix drove a second PCR of roughly 6 to 12 cycles. TCRdb ran MiXCR on the 5' RACE reads and lists one entry per CDR3 protein. Of approximately 810,000 distinct CDR3 sequences in the sample, 29% were seen once. The sample taken for sequencing was blood. These receptors were taken from a woman aged 80 or older in good health.

This clonotype was recorded many times. The chain has TRBV4-3 and TRBJ2-1; 9 bases are shared with TRBD2. CDR3 length: 16 amino acids. Germline CDR1 reads LGHNA; CDR2 reads YSLEER. The V gene end was trimmed by 1 base and the J gene end by 9 bases; junction bases not matched to a gene: 10. CDR3 loop: CASSQVQAGGRVEQFF. The DNA for the CDR3 is TGCGCCAGCAGCCAAGTTCAGGCGGGGGGGCGGGTTGAGCAGTTCTTC.

CDR3 amino acids: CASSLDRGYFNEQFF. In nucleotides, the CDR3 is TGTGCCAGCAGTTTAGACAGGGGATACTTCAATGAGCAGTTCTTC. The chain joins TRBV27 to TRBJ2-1, with 8 bases identical to TRBD1. The CDR3 runs to 15 residues. Unmatched junction bases numbered 6, after V lost 2 bases and J lost 6 bases. Germline V CDR1 and CDR2: MNHEY, SMNVEV (reference sequence).

This clonotype was picked up a small number of times. CDR3 DNA: TGTGCCAGCAGCCCGGGACAAAGTTTTCCGAACACCGGGGAGCTGTTTTTT. Encoded protein: CASSPGQSFPNTGELFF. The chain links TRBV6-6 to TRBJ2-2; D might be TRBD1 (6 bases). The CDR3 covers 17 residues. Per the germline V gene, CDR1 is MNHNY and CDR2 is SVGAGI (reference sequence). Between the trimmed V and J ends, which lost 6 bases and 0 bases, there was a span of 17 bases.

This clonotype was observed many times. V is TRBV5-4 and J is TRBJ1-2; the D is unclear. The CDR3 contains 14 residues. Germline loops: CDR1 SGHNT, CDR2 YYREEE (reference sequence). V was trimmed by 3 bases and J by 3 bases, leaving 12 bases between them. The CDR3 nucleotides are TGTGCCAGCAGCTCACAGCTCCAAGACTATGGCTACACCTTC. Its protein is CASSSQLQDYGYTF. The entire variable domain, with the rest obtained from reference TRBV5-4 and TRBJ1-2, is as follows: ETGVTQSPTHLIKTRGQQVTLRCSSQSGHNTVSWYQQALGQGPQFIFQYYREEENGRGNFPPRFSGLQFPNYSSELNVNALELDDSALYLCASSSQLQDYGYTFGSGTRLTVV.

This clonotype was detected many times. This rearrangement joins TRBV7-9 to TRBJ2-3, with 7 bases fitting TRBD1. Germline V gene lookup returns CDR1 SEHNR and CDR2 FQNEAQ (reference sequence). V was pared by 5 bases and J by 5 bases, with 4 bases of the junction left unmatched. The CDR3 extends over 13 amino acids. The CDR3 loop reads CASSRSGGDTQYF. DNA for the CDR3: TGTGCCAGCAGCCGTTCAGGGGGAGATACGCAGTATTTT. Based on the CDR3 plus reference TRBV7-9 and TRBJ2-3, the full variable domain is DTGVSQNPRHKITKRGQNVTFRCDPISEHNRLYWYRQTLGQGPEFLTYFQNEAQLEKSRLLSDRFSAERPKGSFSTLEIQRTEQGDSAMYLCASSRSGGDTQYFGPGTRLTVL.

The sample holds a few counts of this clonotype. The chain uses TRBV6-6 and TRBJ1-1, with a possible D match to TRBD1 (6 bases). This CDR3 has 14 residues. V shed 5 bases and J shed 1 base, with 11 bases lying between them. Germline V gene lookup returns CDR1 MNHNY and CDR2 SVGAGI (reference sequence). CDR3 region: CASSKLDRNTEAFF. The CDR3 nucleotides read TGTGCCAGCAGTAAACTGGACAGGAACACTGAAGCTTTCTTT.

This clonotype was observed at least ten times. The rearrangement joins TRBV27 to TRBJ2-3, with D unresolved. V lost 6 bases and J 2 bases, leaving 12 bases between the germline ends. Germline CDR1 reads MNHEY; CDR2 reads SMNVEV (reference sequence). CDR3 length: 14 amino acids. The DNA of the CDR3 is TGTGCCAGCAGACCCTACGGAGTCACAGATACGCAGTATTTT. Translating it yields CASRPYGVTDTQYF.

In this sample, this clonotype turned up many times. The V call is TRBV12-3 or TRBV12-4, the J call TRBJ2-3; 7 bases align to TRBD2. The CDR3 sequence is 14 residues long. Trimming took 5 bases from V and 1 from J; bases not matched to a gene: 3. The CDR3 sequence is CASSPSGGTDTQYF. The DNA for the CDR3 is TGTGCCAGCAGTCCTAGCGGAGGCACAGATACGCAGTATTTT.

The rearrangement links TRBV7-2 to TRBJ2-1; TRBD1 matches 8 bases. Germline CDR1 and CDR2: SGHTA and FQGNSA. With 0 bases clipped from V and 13 bases from J, the junction kept 11 bases outside the gene matches. The CDR3 sequence is 15 residues long. The CDR3 protein is CASSLAAGTGETQFF. The CDR3 nucleotides are TGTGCCAGCAGCTTAGCGGCAGGGACAGGAGAGACCCAGTTCTTC.

This clonotype showed up many times. This sequence joins TRBV7-2 and TRBJ2-3, with 8 bases that match TRBD2. The germline V gene has CDR1 SGHTA and CDR2 FQGNSA. The CDR3 is 16 residues long. The trim removed 0 bases at V and 2 bases at J, leaving 4 bases unmatched. The CDR3, as DNA: TGTGCCAGCAGCTTAGCGATAGCGGGGTTCACAGATACGCAGTATTTT. Residues: CASSLAIAGFTDTQYF.

As regards this clonotype: A read error is possible here, since a much larger clone lies one base away. This chain uses TRBV5-1 with TRBJ2-4, with 8 bases fitting TRBD2. Germline V lookup: CDR1 SGHRS, CDR2 YFSETQ. V shed 4 bases, J shed 7 bases, and the junction held 4 bases outside the gene matches. This CDR3 spans 13 amino acids. CDR3 residues: CASSPGGDNIQYF. The CDR3, as DNA: TGCGCCAGCAGCCCCGGGGGGGATAACATTCAGTACTTC.

To note about this clonotype: A much bigger clone sits one base away, suggesting this may be a read error. The chain combines TRBV5-4 with TRBJ2-1, with 7 positions matching TRBD2. The CDR3 length is 16 residues. Trimming cost V 4 bases and J 2 bases; bases outside gene matches: 9. In germline, CDR1 is SGHNT, CDR2 YYREEE (reference sequence). The CDR3 nucleotides are TGTGCCAGCAGCCCGATAGCGGGTTTGGCCTACAATGAGCAGTTCTTC. This codes for CASSPIAGLAYNEQFF.

This clonotype was counted ten times or more. The J gene is TRBJ1-4, the V gene TRBV27; the D is unclear. The CDR3 has 14 amino acids. Trimming took 4 bases from V and 2 from J, leaving 8 bases between them. Germline V gene sequence: CDR1 MNHEY, CDR2 SMNVEV (reference sequence). The CDR3 loop reads CASSSGGTNEKLFF. As DNA, the CDR3 is TGTGCCAGCAGTTCGGGTGGGACTAATGAAAAACTGTTTTTT. The whole variable domain, remainder taken from reference TRBV27 and TRBJ1-4, is EAQVTQNPRYLITVTGKKLTVTCSQNMNHEYMSWYRQDPGLGLRQIYYSMNVEVTDKGDVPEGYKVSRKEKRNFPLILESPSPNQTSLYFCASSSGGTNEKLFFGSGTQLSVL.

This clonotype was counted ten times or more. V is TRBV7-9 and J is TRBJ2-6; possibly TRBD1 or TRBD2 for D (6 bases each). Germline values: CDR1 SEHNR, CDR2 FQNEAQ (reference sequence). V was pared by 0 bases and J by 0 bases, with 9 bases between. The CDR3 loop spans 17 amino acids. The CDR3 DNA sequence: TGTGCCAGCAGCTTAGCGGGGGGCCGCTCTGGGGCCAACGTCCTGACTTTC. Translated, it gives CASSLAGGRSGANVLTF.

This clonotype was observed many times. This chain uses TRBV28 with TRBJ2-1; TRBD2 might be the D (5 bases). Germline CDR1 and CDR2: MDHEN and SYDVKM. The CDR3 totals 15 residues. V shed 5 bases and J shed 0 bases, with 11 bases lying between them. The CDR3 sequence: CASSTRTRSYNEQFF. As DNA, the CDR3 is TGTGCCAGCAGTACCCGGACTCGCTCCTACAATGAGCAGTTCTTC.

The genes are TRBV4-1 and TRBJ2-3; TRBD2 aligns across 8 bases. The CDR3 spans 15 residues. V was clipped by 1 base and J by 4 bases; unmatched bases: 4. Looked up from germline, CDR1 is MGHRA and CDR2 is YSYEKL. The CDR3 DNA sequence: TGCGCCAGCAGCCAAGGGACTAGCTACGCAGATACGCAGTATTTT. Its translation: CASSQGTSYADTQYF.

The rearrangement uses TRBV7-9 and TRBJ1-6; the D is unclear. Germline values: CDR1 SEHNR, CDR2 FQNEAQ (reference sequence). The CDR3 sequence is 12 residues long. Trimming shortened V by 5 bases and J by 10 bases, and 9 bases separated the two germline ends. The CDR3 coding sequence is TGTGCCAGCAGCCTCCCTAGGTCACCCCTCCACTTT. It codes for CASSLPRSPLHF.

Only a few counts were recorded for this clonotype. This rearrangement joins TRBV6-2 or TRBV6-3 to TRBJ2-1; D gene uncertain. CDR3 length: 14 amino acids. Per the germline V gene, CDR1 is MNHEY and CDR2 is SVGEGT. V lost 6 bases to trimming and J lost 1 base, with 10 bases between them. CDR3 sequence reads: CASRIRASYNEQFF. The CDR3 DNA reads as TGTGCCAGCAGAATAAGGGCTTCCTACAATGAGCAGTTCTTC.

This clonotype has a handful of counts. The chain recombines TRBV14 with TRBJ1-6, with 7 bases identical to TRBD1. Trimming took 5 bases from V and 0 from J; bases not matched to a gene: 10. Germline V gene lookup returns CDR1 SGHDN and CDR2 FVKESK. The CDR3 extends over 18 amino acids. CDR3 in amino acids: CASSDSGTALSYNSPLHF. In DNA, the CDR3 is TGTGCCAGCAGCGACTCCGGGACAGCCCTCTCCTATAATTCACCCCTCCACTTT.

This clonotype was seen at least ten times. J is TRBJ2-3 and V is TRBV7-2; no firm D call. Germline V gives CDR1 SGHTA, CDR2 FQGNSA. This CDR3 spans 14 amino acids. V shed 1 base and J shed 3 bases, with 8 bases lying between them. The CDR3 DNA sequence: TGTGCCAGCAGCTTAGACGGGTCTACAGATACGCAGTATTTT. Translated: CASSLDGSTDTQYF.

The rearrangement links TRBV6-1 to TRBJ1-5; 7 positions match TRBD1. Trimming removed 2 bases from V and 6 bases from J; junction bases left unmatched: 4. CDR3 length: 14 amino acids. Germline CDR1 MNHNS, CDR2 SASEGT. The CDR3 is CASSERQGGQPQHF. CDR3 DNA sequence: TGTGCCAGCAGTGAACGTCAGGGGGGTCAGCCCCAGCATTTT.

The chain joins TRBV12-5 to TRBJ1-5; D perhaps matches TRBD1 (5 bases). The CDR3 sequence is 16 residues long. Trimming took 2 bases from V and 2 from J, leaving 13 bases between them. The germline gives CDR1 LGHNT, CDR2 FRNRAP. The CDR3 reads CASGLPKGLGNQPQHF. CDR3 bases: TGTGCTAGTGGTTTGCCGAAGGGGTTGGGCAATCAGCCCCAGCATTTT.

The sample holds many counts of this clonotype. The gene calls are TRBV7-2 and TRBJ1-4; 7 bases are shared with TRBD1. CDR3 length: 15 amino acids. Unmatched junction bases numbered 6, after V lost 3 bases and J lost 5 bases. Germline V lookup: CDR1 SGHTA, CDR2 FQGNSA. CDR3 bases: TGTGCCAGCAGCTTGACCGGGACAGCAAATGAAAAACTGTTTTTT. Protein product: CASSLTGTANEKLFF.

This clonotype has more than one count but fewer than ten. Being one base from a much bigger clone, this may be a read error. This sequence joins TRBV28 and TRBJ2-5; D is possibly TRBD2 (5 bases). V dropped 5 bases and J dropped 9 bases, with 10 bases sitting between them. CDR1 is MDHEN and CDR2 is SYDVKM in the germline V gene. This CDR3 has 11 amino acids. CDR3 sequence: CASSQTKAQYF. In DNA, the CDR3 is TGTGCCAGCAGTCAGACTAAGGCCCAGTACTTC.

In its sample, this clonotype was seen many times. The rearrangement joins TRBV7-6 to TRBJ2-7, with 10 bases lining up with TRBD1. Germline-derived CDR1 and CDR2 are SGHVS and FNYEAQ. With 1 base clipped from V and 2 bases from J, the junction kept 8 bases outside the gene matches. The CDR3 covers 17 residues. The chain's CDR3 is CASSLGSAGQGAYEQYF. CDR3 DNA: TGTGCCAGCAGCTTAGGGTCGGCCGGACAGGGGGCCTACGAGCAGTACTTC.